This TCR beta chain was identified in a study of blood T cell repertoires in COVID-19. For the study at large: Sites in the United States, Italy and Spain provided acute and convalescent COVID-19 samples. The analysed material was cDNA or gDNA that came from T cells, B-cell-depleted T cells, or PBMCs.

The CDR3 runs 15 residues. Germline loops: CDR1 SNHLY, CDR2 FYNNEI. Between the trimmed V and J ends, which lost 6 bases and 2 bases, there was a span of 13 bases. Original processing methods: From reference gene primer amplification, estimates of nucleated cell counts were derived. Libraries were prepared by immunoSEQ multiplex PCR; TCRdb keeps only in-frame clonotypes and omits some of them. V, J and clone size derive from that table, while D and trimming were established from the DNA sequence. The table shows about 130,000 clones, with around 81% occurring only once. The receptor comes from a human donor in a cohort sampled during active COVID-19. The rearrangement uses TRBV2 and TRBJ1-4; D is ambiguous. The source material was peripheral blood. In nucleotides, the CDR3 is TGTGCCAGCAGAATTAGCATTAGGACTAATGAAAAACTGTTTTTT. This gives the protein CASRISIRTNEKLFF.